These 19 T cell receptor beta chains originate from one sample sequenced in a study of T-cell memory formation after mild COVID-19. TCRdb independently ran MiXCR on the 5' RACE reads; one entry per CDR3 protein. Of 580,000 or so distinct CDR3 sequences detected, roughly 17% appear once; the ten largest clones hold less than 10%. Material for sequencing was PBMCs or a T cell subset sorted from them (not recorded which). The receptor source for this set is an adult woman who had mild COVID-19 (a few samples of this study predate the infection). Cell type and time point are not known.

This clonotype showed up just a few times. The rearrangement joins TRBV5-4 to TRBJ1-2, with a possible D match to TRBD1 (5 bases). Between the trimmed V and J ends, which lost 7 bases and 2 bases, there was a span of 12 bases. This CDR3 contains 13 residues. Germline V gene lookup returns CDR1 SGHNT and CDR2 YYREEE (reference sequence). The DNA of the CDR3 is TGTGCCAGCCAAGGGACGGCGAACTATGGCTACACCTTC. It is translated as CASQGTANYGYTF.

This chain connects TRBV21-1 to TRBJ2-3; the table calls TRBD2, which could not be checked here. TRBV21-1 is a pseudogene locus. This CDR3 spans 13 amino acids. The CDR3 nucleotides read TGTGCCAGGCCGGACGGGAGTAGAGATACGCAGTATTTT. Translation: CARPDGSRDTQYF.

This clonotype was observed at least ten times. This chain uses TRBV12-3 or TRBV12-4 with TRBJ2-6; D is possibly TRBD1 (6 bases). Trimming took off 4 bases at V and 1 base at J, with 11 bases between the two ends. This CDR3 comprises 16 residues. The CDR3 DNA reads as TGTGCCAGCAGTTCACAGGGCACATCTGGGGCCAACGTCCTGACTTTC. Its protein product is CASSSQGTSGANVLTF.

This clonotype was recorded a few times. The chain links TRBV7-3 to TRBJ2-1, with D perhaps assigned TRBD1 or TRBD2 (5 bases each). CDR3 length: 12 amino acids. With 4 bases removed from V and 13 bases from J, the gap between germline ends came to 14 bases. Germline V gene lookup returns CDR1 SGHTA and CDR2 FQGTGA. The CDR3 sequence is CASSSIRGLQFF. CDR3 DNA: TGTGCCAGCAGCTCCATCCGGGGCCTCCAGTTCTTC.

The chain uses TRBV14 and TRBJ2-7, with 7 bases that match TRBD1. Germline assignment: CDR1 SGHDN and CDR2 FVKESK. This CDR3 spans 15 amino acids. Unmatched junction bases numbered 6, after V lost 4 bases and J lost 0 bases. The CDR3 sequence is CASSPRDRYSYEQYF. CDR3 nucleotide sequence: TGTGCCAGCAGCCCCCGGGACAGATACTCCTACGAGCAGTACTTC.

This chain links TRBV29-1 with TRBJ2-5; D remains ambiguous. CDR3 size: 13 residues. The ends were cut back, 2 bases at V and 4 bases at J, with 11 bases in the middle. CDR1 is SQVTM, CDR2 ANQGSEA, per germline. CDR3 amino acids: CSVELVLAETQYF. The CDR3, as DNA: TGCAGCGTTGAATTAGTCCTCGCAGAGACCCAGTACTTC.

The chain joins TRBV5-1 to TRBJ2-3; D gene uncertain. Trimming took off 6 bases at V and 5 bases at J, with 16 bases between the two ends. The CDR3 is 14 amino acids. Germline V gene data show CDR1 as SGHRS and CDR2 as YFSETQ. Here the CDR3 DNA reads TGCGCCAGCACCCCTCTCAACTGGGGAGATACGCAGTATTTT. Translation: CASTPLNWGDTQYF.

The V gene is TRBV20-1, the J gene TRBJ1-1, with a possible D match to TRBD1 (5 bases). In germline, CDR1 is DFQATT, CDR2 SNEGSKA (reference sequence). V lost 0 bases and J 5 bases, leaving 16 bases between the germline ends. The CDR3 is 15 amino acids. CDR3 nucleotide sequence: TGCAGTGCTAGAGATAGGGAGGGACGAAGAACTGAAGCTTTCTTT. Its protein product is CSARDREGRRTEAFF.

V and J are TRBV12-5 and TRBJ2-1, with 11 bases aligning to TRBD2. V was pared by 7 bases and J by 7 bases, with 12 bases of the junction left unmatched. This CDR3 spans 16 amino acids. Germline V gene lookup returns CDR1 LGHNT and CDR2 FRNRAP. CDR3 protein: CASAQVRTSGLNEQFF. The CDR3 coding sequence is TGTGCTAGTGCTCAAGTTCGGACTAGCGGGTTGAATGAGCAGTTCTTC.

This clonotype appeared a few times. The CDR3 DNA reads TGCGCCAGCAACCGGGGTGCTAGCGGGAGGGCCCTCGGCAATGAGCAGTTCTTC. Translation: CASNRGASGRALGNEQFF. The chain is built from TRBV5-1 and TRBJ2-1; TRBD2 matches at 12 bases. J lost 6 bases, V lost 6 bases, and 16 bases had no gene match. CDR3 length equals 18 residues. Germline V gives CDR1 SGHRS, CDR2 YFSETQ.

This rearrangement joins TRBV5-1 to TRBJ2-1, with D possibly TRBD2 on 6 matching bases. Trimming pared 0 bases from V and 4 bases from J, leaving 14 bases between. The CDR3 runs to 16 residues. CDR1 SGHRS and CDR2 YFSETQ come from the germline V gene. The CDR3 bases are TGCGCCAGCAGCTTGGGGAGGGGCGGAGGGTACAATGAGCAGTTCTTC. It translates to CASSLGRGGGYNEQFF.

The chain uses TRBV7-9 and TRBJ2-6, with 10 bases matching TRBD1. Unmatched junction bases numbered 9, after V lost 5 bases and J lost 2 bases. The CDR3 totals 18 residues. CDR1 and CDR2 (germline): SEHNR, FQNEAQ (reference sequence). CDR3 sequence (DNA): TGTGCCAGCAGCCCTCGGGACAGGGGCCCCCCTGGGGCCAACGTCCTGACTTTC. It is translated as CASSPRDRGPPGANVLTF.

The CDR3 region is CASRVPHLLGTDTQYF. DNA for the CDR3: TGTGCCAGCAGAGTCCCCCACCTCCTAGGCACAGATACGCAGTATTTT. J is TRBJ2-3 and V is TRBV21-1; the table's D gene call, TRBD2, was not cross checked with the DNA. TRBV21-1 is recorded as a pseudogene. This CDR3 comprises 16 residues.

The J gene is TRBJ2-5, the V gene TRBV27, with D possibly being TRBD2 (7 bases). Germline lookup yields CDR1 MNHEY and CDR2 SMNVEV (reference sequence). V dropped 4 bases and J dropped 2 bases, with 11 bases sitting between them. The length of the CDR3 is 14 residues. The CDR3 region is CASSWRGRQETQYF. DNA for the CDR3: TGTGCCAGCAGTTGGCGGGGGCGGCAAGAGACCCAGTACTTC.

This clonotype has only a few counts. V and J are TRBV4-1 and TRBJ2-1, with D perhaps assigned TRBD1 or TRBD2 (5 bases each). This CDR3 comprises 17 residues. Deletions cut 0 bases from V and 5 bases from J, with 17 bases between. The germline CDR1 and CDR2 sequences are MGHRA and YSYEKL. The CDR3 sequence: CASSQDMRGDGHNEQFF. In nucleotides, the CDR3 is TGCGCCAGCAGCCAAGATATGCGTGGGGACGGACACAATGAGCAGTTCTTC.

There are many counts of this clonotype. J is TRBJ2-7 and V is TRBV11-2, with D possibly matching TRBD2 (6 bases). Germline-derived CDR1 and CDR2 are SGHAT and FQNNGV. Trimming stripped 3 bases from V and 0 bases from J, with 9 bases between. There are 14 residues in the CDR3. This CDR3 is CASSFGGTSYEQYF. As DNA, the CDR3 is TGTGCCAGCAGCTTTGGCGGGACCTCCTACGAGCAGTACTTC.

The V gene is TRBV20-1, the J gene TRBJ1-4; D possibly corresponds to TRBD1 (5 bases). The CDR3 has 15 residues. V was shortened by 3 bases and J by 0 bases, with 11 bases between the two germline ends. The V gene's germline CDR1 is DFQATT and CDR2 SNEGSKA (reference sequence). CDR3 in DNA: TGCAGTGCTAGGACCGGGACCGCAACTAATGAAAAACTGTTTTTT. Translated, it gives CSARTGTATNEKLFF.

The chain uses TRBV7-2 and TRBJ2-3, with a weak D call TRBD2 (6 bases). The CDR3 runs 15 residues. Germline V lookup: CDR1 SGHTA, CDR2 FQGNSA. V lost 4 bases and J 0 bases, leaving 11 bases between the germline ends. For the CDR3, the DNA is TGTGCCAGCAGCTCGTTAGCGGTTAGCACAGATACGCAGTATTTT. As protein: CASSSLAVSTDTQYF.

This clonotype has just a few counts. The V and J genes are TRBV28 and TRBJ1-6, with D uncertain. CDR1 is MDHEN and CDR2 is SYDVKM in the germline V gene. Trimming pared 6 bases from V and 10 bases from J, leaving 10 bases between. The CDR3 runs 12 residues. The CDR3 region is CASSRDGSPLHF. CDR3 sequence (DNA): TGTGCCAGCAGCCGGGATGGATCACCCCTCCACTTT.